This T cell receptor (beta chain) was identified during a study of OX40 agonist ivuxolimab in advanced cancers. Sequenced by immunoSEQ multiplex PCR; TCRdb stores in-frame clones only, minus some. Among approximately 90,000 clones listed, approximately 85% were seen once. The receptor's source is an adult with an advanced solid tumor such as melanoma, head and neck, liver or kidney cancer. Source: CD4+ or CD8+ T cells sorted from blood, taken in a trial of the OX40 agonist ivuxolimab.

In nucleotides, the CDR3 is TGTGCCAGCAGGGATACTGGGAAGTTAGATACGCAGTATTTT. It codes for CASRDTGKLDTQYF. The chain combines TRBV6-5 with TRBJ2-3; D gene uncertain. Germline CDR1 MNHEY, CDR2 SVGAGI. The CDR3 consists of 14 residues. The V end lost 6 bases, the J end lost 5 bases, and 15 bases lay between the germline ends.